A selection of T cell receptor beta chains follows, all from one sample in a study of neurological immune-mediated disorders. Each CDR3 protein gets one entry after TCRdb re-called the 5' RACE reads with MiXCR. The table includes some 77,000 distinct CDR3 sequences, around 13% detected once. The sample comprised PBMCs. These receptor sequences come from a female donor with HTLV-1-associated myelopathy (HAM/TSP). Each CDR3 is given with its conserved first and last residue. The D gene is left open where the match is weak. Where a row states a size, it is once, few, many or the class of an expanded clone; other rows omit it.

cdr3_nt: TGTGCCAGCAGTCTGCGTAGCGGGAGGGCAGAGACCCAGTACTTC; cdr3_aa: CASSLRSGRAETQYF; d_call: TRBD2; clone_size: many; v_call: TRBV12-3/TRBV12-4; j_call: TRBJ2-5
cdr3_nt: TGCGCCAGCAGCTTGGACTCCACAACCTACGAGCAGTACTTC; cdr3_aa: CASSLDSTTYEQYF; d_call: NA; clone_size: many; v_call: TRBV5-1; j_call: TRBJ2-7
cdr3_nt: TGTGCCAGCAGTGAGCCCGGGGGCGGCTATGGCTACACCTTC; cdr3_aa: CASSEPGGGYGYTF; d_call: NA; clone_size: NA; v_call: TRBV6-1; j_call: TRBJ1-2
cdr3_nt: TGTGCTACCAGCAGAGACACTAGCGGGTTTACCCGGGAGACCCAGTACTTC; cdr3_aa: CATSRDTSGFTRETQYF; d_call: TRBD2; clone_size: many; v_call: TRBV15; j_call: TRBJ2-5
cdr3_nt: TGCGCCAGCAGCCAAGATCCAGCGGGGGAGCAAGATACGCAGTATTTT; cdr3_aa: CASSQDPAGEQDTQYF; d_call: TRBD2; clone_size: many; v_call: TRBV4-3; j_call: TRBJ2-3
cdr3_nt: TGTGCCAGCAGTTACTCCCAGGGACTAGCGGTTACAGATACGCAGTATTTT; cdr3_aa: CASSYSQGLAVTDTQYF; d_call: TRBD2; clone_size: NA; v_call: TRBV6-5; j_call: TRBJ2-3
cdr3_nt: TGTGCCAGCAGCCTCCAGACAGGGGGATACACAGATACGCAGTATTTT; cdr3_aa: CASSLQTGGYTDTQYF; d_call: TRBD1; clone_size: NA; v_call: TRBV14; j_call: TRBJ2-3
cdr3_nt: TGTGCCAGCAGTGGCCGGGACAGGGGCTGGGAGACCCAGTACTTC; cdr3_aa: CASSGRDRGWETQYF; d_call: TRBD1; clone_size: many; v_call: TRBV6-1; j_call: TRBJ2-5
cdr3_nt: TGCGCCAGCAGCCCGGCGGGACAAATCCAAGAAAAACTGTTTTTT; cdr3_aa: CASSPAGQIQEKLFF; d_call: NA; clone_size: many; v_call: TRBV5-1; j_call: TRBJ1-4
cdr3_nt: TGTGCCAGCAGCTTCGGGGGGAGCGGGGGGCGGAATGAGCAGTTCTTC; cdr3_aa: CASSFGGSGGRNEQFF; d_call: TRBD2; clone_size: few; v_call: TRBV11-1; j_call: TRBJ2-1